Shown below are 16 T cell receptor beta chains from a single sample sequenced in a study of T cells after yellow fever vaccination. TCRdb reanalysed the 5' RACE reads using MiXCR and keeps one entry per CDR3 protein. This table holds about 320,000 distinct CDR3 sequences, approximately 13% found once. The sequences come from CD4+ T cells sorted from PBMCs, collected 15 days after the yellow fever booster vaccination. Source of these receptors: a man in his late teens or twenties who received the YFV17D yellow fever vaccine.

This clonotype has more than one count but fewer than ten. CDR3 region: CASSFAGTGANVLTF. CDR3 in DNA: TGTGCCAGCAGTTTCGCAGGTACTGGGGCCAACGTCCTGACTTTC. The chain links TRBV12-3 or TRBV12-4 to TRBJ2-6; D is unclear. CDR3 size: 15 residues. V lost 3 bases and J lost 2, with 8 bases in between.

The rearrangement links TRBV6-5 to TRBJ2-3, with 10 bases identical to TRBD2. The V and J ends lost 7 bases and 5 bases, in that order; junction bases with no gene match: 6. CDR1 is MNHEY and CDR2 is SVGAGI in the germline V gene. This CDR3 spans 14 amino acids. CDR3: CASTTSGVGDTQYF. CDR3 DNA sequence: TGTGCCAGCACCACTAGCGGGGTTGGAGATACGCAGTATTTT.

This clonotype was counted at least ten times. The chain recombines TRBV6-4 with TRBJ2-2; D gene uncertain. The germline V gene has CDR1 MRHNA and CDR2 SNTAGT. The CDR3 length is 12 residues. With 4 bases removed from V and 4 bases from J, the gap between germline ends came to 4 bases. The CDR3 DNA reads TGTGCCAGCAGTGGACGCACCGGGGAGCTGTTTTTT. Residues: CASSGRTGELFF.

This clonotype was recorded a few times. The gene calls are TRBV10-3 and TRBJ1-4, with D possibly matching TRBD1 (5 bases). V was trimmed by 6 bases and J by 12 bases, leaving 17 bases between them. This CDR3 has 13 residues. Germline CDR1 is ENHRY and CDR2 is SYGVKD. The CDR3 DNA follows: TGTGCCATCAGGGCAGGAGGGGCTGCGGAACTGTTTTTT. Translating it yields CAIRAGGAAELFF.

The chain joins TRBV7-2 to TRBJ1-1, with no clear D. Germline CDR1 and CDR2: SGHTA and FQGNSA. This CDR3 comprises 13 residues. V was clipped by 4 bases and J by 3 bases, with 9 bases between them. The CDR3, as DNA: TGTGCCAGCAGCTATACAGCAGACACTGAAGCTTTCTTT. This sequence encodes CASSYTADTEAFF.

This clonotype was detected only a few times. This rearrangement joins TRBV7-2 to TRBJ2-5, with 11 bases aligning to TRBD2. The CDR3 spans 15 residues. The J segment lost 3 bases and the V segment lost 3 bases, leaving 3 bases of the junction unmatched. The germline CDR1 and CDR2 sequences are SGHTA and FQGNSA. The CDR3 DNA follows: TGTGCCAGCAGCTTCGCGGGACTAGCGGAAGAGACCCAGTACTTC. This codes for CASSFAGLAEETQYF.

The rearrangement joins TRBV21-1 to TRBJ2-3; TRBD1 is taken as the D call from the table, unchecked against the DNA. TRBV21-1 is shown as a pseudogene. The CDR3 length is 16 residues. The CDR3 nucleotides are TGTGCCAGCAGCCCCCGGGAAGGCCCTAGCACAGATACGCAGTATTTT. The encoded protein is CASSPREGPSTDTQYF.

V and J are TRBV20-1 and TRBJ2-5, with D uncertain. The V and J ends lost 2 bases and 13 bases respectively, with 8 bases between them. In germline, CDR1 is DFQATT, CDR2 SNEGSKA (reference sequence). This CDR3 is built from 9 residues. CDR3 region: CSARFLRYF. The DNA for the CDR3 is TGCAGTGCTAGATTCTTGCGGTACTTC.

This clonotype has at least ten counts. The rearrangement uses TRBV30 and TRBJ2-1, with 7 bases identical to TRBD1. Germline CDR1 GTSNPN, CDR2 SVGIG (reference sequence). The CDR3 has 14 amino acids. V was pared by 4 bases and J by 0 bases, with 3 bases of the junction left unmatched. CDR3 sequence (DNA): TGTGCCTGGACCCGGGACAGCTCCTACAATGAGCAGTTCTTC. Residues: CAWTRDSSYNEQFF.

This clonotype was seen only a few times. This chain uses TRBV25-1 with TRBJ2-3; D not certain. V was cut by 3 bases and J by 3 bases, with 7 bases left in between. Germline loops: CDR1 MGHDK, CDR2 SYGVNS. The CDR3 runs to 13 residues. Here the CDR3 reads CASSEPITDTQYF. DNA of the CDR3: TGTGCCAGCAGTGAGCCTATAACAGATACGCAGTATTTT. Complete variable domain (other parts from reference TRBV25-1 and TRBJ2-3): EADIYQTPRYLVIGTGKKITLECSQTMGHDKMYWYQQDPGMELHLIHYSYGVNSTEKGDLSSESTVSRIRTEHFPLTLESARPSHTSQYLCASSEPITDTQYFGPGTRLTVL.

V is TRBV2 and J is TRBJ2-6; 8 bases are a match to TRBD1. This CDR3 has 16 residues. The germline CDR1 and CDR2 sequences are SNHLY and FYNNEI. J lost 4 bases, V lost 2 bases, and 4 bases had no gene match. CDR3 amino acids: CASSESTGAGANVLTF. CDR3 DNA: TGTGCCAGCAGTGAATCGACAGGGGCCGGGGCCAACGTCCTGACTTTC.

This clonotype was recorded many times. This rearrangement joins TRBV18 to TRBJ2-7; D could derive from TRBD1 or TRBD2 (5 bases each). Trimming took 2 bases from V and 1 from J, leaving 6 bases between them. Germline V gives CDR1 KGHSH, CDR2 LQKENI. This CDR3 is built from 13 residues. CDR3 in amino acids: CASSPGGSYEQYV. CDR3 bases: TGTGCCAGCTCACCAGGGGGTTCCTACGAGCAGTACGTC.

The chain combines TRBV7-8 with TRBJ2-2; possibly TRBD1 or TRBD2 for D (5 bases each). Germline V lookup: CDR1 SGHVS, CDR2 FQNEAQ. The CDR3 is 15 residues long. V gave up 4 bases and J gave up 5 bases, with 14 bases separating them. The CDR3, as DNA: TGTGCCAGCAGCTCAAGAACTAGGGGAACCGGGGAGCTGTTTTTT. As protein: CASSSRTRGTGELFF.

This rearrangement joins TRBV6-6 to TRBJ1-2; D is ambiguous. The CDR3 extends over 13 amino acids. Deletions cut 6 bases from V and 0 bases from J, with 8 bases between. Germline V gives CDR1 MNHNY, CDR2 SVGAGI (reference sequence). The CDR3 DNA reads TGTGCCAGCAGCGCTAGAGCTAACTATGGCTACACCTTC. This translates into CASSARANYGYTF.

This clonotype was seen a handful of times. The CDR3 DNA reads TGCGCCAGCAGCCATCGCTTGACAGTCAATGAGCAGTTCTTC. It is translated as CASSHRLTVNEQFF. The rearrangement uses TRBV4-3 and TRBJ2-1; tentative D call: TRBD1 (5 bases). V lost 3 bases to trimming and J lost 6 bases, with 12 bases between them. The CDR3 is 14 amino acids. Germline CDR1 reads LGHNA; CDR2 reads YSLEER.

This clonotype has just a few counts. The CDR3, as DNA: TGTGCCAGCAGCCAAACTCTACACTCTGGAAACACCATATATTTT. Its translation is CASSQTLHSGNTIYF. The chain recombines TRBV14 with TRBJ1-3, with D hard to call. This CDR3 spans 15 amino acids. The germline CDR1 and CDR2 sequences are SGHDN and FVKESK. Trimming removed 2 bases from V and 0 bases from J, with 8 bases in between.